A selection of T cell receptor beta chains follows, all from one sample in a study of OX40 agonist ivuxolimab in advanced cancers. The repertoire was sequenced with immunoSEQ multiplex PCR; TCRdb's copy has only in-frame clones and lacks some. The table has fewer than 65,000 clones, about 88% seen once. The input for sequencing was CD4+ or CD8+ T cells sorted from blood, taken in a trial of the OX40 agonist ivuxolimab. Every receptor here comes from an adult with an advanced solid tumor such as melanoma, head and neck, liver or kidney cancer. CDR3s include the opening cysteine and the closing phenylalanine or tryptophan. A D gene is named only where the DNA matches it firmly. The size of a clone is reported for some rows only, either as once, few or many, or as a class for expanded clones.

d_call j_call clone_size v_call cdr3_aa cdr3_nt
TRBD1 TRBJ1-3 NA TRBV10-3 CAIRGQGDTIYF TGTGCCATCAGAGGACAGGGAGACACCATATATTTT
NA TRBJ1-5 once TRBV6-4 CASVTFPGAINQPQHF TGTGCCAGCGTGACATTTCCCGGGGCCATTAATCAGCCCCAGCATTTT
NA TRBJ2-2 NA TRBV19 CATQKRVDTGELFF TGTGCCACACAAAAACGGGTAGACACCGGGGAGCTGTTTTTT
NA TRBJ2-7 NA TRBV5-5 CASSPVLSGTKYF TGTGCCAGCAGCCCCGTCCTGTCCGGGACAAAGTACTTC
TRBD1 TRBJ2-7 NA TRBV6-6 CASSYPPGQRGYEQYF TGTGCCAGCAGTTATCCACCGGGACAGAGGGGCTACGAGCAGTACTTC
TRBD1 TRBJ2-7 NA TRBV7-8 CASRTGDYEQYF TGTGCCAGCCGTACAGGGGACTACGAGCAGTACTTC
TRBD1 TRBJ1-3 NA TRBV5-4 CASSHRGPGNTIYF TGTGCCAGCAGCCACAGGGGGCCTGGAAACACCATATATTTT
NA TRBJ2-1 NA TRBV7-9 CASSWKRRENEQFF TGTGCCAGCAGCTGGAAAAGACGGGAAAATGAGCAGTTCTTC
NA TRBJ1-6 NA TRBV9 CASSLGTDNSPLHF TGTGCCAGCAGCCTCGGGACCGATAATTCACCCCTCCACTTT
TRBD2 TRBJ2-7 NA TRBV30 CAWGGSGSSYEQYF TGTGCCTGGGGGGGGAGCGGGAGCTCCTACGAGCAGTACTTC
TRBD1 TRBJ1-5 NA TRBV6-6 CASRLGQYSNQPQHF TGTGCCAGCAGGTTGGGACAGTATAGCAATCAGCCCCAGCATTTT
NA TRBJ2-7 NA TRBV27 CASSPAALSYEQYF TGTGCCAGCAGCCCCGCCGCCCTTTCCTACGAGCAGTACTTC
TRBD1 TRBJ1-4 once TRBV2 CASSATGGAIGNEKLFF TGTGCCAGCAGTGCCACAGGGGGCGCAATCGGTAATGAAAAACTGTTTTTT
NA TRBJ2-5 NA TRBV5-1 CASSSSSGKETQYF TGCGCCAGCAGCTCCTCCTCGGGTAAAGAGACCCAGTACTTC
NA TRBJ2-1 NA TRBV27 CASFSLIDEQFF TGTGCCAGCTTCAGTTTAATCGATGAGCAGTTCTTC
NA TRBJ2-1 NA TRBV19 CASSIQGSEQFF TGTGCCAGTAGTATCCAGGGTAGTGAGCAGTTCTTC
NA TRBJ1-2 NA TRBV7-9 CASSLRELNYGYTF TGTGCCAGCAGCTTGCGAGAACTTAACTATGGCTACACCTTC
NA TRBJ1-5 NA TRBV5-1 CASSLAPSSAQPQHF TGCGCCAGCAGCTTGGCCCCATCATCGGCTCAGCCCCAGCATTTT
NA TRBJ1-3 NA TRBV18 CASSPTRLSGNTIYF TGTGCCAGCTCACCGACCCGATTGTCTGGAAACACCATATATTTT
TRBD1 TRBJ1-6 NA TRBV6-5 CASSAFDRGNSPLHF TGTGCCAGCAGCGCCTTCGACAGGGGTAATTCACCCCTCCACTTT
TRBD2 TRBJ2-5 NA TRBV2 CASGEAGETQYF TGTGCCAGCGGCGAAGCGGGGGAGACCCAGTACTTC
TRBD1 TRBJ2-1 NA TRBV28 CASLGGTGRNEQFF TGTGCCAGCCTCGGCGGGACAGGGAGGAATGAGCAGTTCTTC
NA TRBJ2-3 NA TRBV7-8 CASSQQDDTQYF TGTGCCAGCAGCCAGCAAGACGATACGCAGTATTTT
TRBD1 TRBJ2-2 NA TRBV7-3 CASSPGTAGELFF TGTGCCAGCAGCCCAGGGACAGCCGGGGAGCTGTTTTTT
NA TRBJ2-6 NA TRBV6-5 CASSRDGSGANVLTF TGTGCCAGCAGCCGCGACGGCTCTGGGGCCAACGTCCTGACTTTC